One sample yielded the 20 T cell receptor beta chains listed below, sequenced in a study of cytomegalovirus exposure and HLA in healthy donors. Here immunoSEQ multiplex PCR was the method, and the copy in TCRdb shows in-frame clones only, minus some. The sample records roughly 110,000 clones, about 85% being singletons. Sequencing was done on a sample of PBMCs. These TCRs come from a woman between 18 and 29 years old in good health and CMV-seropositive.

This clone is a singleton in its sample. CDR3 in amino acids: CASSLAWAIQGSAGELFF. CDR3 nucleotides: TGTGCCAGCAGCTTAGCGTGGGCCATACAGGGCTCGGCCGGGGAGCTGTTTTTT. This chain connects TRBV7-2 to TRBJ2-2; the D gene is possibly TRBD1 (6 bases). Trimming removed 0 bases from V and 6 bases from J, with 20 bases in between. In germline, CDR1 is SGHTA, CDR2 FQGNSA. The CDR3 length is 18 residues.

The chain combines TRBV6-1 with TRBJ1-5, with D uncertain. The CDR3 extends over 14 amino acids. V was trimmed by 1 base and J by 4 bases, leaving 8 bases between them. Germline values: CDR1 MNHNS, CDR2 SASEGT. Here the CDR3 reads CASSEVTLNQPQHF. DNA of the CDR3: TGTGCCAGCAGTGAAGTAACCCTAAATCAGCCCCAGCATTTT.

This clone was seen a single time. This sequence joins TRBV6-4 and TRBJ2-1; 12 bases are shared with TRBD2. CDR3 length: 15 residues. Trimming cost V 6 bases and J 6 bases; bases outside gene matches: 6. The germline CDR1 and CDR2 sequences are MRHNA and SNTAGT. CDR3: CASSDTSGGPNEQFF. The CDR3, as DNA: TGTGCCAGCAGCGATACTAGCGGGGGGCCCAATGAGCAGTTCTTC.

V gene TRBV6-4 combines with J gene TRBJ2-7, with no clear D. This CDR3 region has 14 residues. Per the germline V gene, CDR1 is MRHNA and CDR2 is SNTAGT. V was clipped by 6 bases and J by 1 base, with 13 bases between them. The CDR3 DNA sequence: TGTGCCAGCAGGCTAAGTTGGGCTTCCTACGAGCAGTACGTC. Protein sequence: CASRLSWASYEQYV.

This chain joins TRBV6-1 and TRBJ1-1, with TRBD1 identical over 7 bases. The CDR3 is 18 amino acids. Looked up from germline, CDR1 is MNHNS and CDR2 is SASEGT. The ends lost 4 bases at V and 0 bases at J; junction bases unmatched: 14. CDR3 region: CASSGPGTAGKLNTEAFF. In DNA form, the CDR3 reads TGTGCCAGCAGTGGACCCGGGACAGCCGGCAAACTGAACACTGAAGCTTTCTTT.

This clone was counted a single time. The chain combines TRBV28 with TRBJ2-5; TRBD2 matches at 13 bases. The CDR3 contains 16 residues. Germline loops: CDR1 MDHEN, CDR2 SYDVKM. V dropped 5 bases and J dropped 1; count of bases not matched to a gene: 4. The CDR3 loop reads CASSPGTSGAQETQYF. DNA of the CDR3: TGTGCCAGCAGTCCCGGGACTAGCGGGGCCCAAGAGACCCAGTACTTC.

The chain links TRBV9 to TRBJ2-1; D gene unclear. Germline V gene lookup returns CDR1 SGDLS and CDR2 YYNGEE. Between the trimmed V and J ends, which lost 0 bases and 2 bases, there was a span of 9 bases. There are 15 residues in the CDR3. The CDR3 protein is CASSVGADTYNEQFF. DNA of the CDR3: TGTGCCAGCAGCGTAGGAGCTGATACCTACAATGAGCAGTTCTTC.

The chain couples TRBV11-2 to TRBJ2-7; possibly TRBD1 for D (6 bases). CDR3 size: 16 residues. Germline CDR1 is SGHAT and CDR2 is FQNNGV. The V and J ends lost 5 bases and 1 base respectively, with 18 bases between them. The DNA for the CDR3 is TGTGCCAGCAGCCCACTGGGGGCGCCTGGATCCTACGAGCAGTACGTC. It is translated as CASSPLGAPGSYEQYV.

CDR3 sequence (DNA): TGTGCCAGCAGCCCGGACAGGGCTAGGAAACTGTTTTTT. Its protein product is CASSPDRARKLFF. The V gene is TRBV7-8, the J gene TRBJ1-4, with 8 bases that match TRBD1. Trimming cost V 5 bases and J 11 bases; bases outside gene matches: 7. The CDR3 loop spans 13 amino acids. Germline-derived CDR1 and CDR2 are SGHVS and FQNEAQ. Filled out from reference TRBV7-8 and TRBJ1-4, the complete variable domain reads GAGVSQSPRYKVAKRGQDVALRCDPISGHVSLFWYQQALGQGPEFLTYFQNEAQLDKSGLPSDRFFAERPEGSVSTLKIQRTQQEDSAVYLCASSPDRARKLFFGSGTQLSVL.

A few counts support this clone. Here the CDR3 DNA reads TGTGCCAGTAGCGGGAGGGACCGAGGCTACGAGCAGTACTTC. It yields the protein CASSGRDRGYEQYF. V and J are TRBV19 and TRBJ2-7; the match to TRBD2 covers 8 bases. V lost 6 bases to trimming and J lost 3 bases; unmatched junction nucleotides: 7. Germline V gives CDR1 LNHDA, CDR2 SQIVND (reference sequence). The length of the CDR3 is 14 residues.

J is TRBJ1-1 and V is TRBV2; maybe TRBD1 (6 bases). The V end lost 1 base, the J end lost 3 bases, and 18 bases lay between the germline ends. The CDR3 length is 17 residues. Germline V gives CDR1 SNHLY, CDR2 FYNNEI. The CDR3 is CASSEGFLVQGDTEAFF. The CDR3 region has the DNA TGTGCCAGCAGTGAAGGCTTCTTAGTACAGGGAGACACTGAAGCTTTCTTT.

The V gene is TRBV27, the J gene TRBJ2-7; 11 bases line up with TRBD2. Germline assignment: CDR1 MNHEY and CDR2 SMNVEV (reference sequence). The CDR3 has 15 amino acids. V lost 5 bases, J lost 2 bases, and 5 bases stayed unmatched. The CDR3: CASSPSGGFTYEQYF. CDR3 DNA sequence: TGTGCCAGCAGTCCTAGCGGGGGGTTTACCTACGAGCAGTACTTC.

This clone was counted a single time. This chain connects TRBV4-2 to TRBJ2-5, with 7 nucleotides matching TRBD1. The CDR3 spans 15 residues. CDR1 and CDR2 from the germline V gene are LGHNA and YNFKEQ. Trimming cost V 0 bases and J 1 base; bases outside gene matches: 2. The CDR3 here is CASSQEGTVQETQYF. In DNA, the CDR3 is TGTGCCAGCAGCCAAGAGGGGACAGTCCAAGAGACCCAGTACTTC.

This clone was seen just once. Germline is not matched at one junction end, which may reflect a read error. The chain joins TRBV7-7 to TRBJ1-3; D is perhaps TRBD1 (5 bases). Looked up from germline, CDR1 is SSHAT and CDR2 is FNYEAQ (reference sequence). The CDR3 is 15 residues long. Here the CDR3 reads CASSLGVGAGNTIYF. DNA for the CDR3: TGTGCTAGCAGCTTAGGGGTGGGAGCTGGAAACACCATATATTTT.

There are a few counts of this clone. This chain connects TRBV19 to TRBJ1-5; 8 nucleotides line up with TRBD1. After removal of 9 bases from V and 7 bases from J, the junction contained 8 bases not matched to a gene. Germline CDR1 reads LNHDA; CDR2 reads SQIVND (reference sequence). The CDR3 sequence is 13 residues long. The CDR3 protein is CASMDREDQPQHF. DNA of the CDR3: TGTGCCAGCATGGACAGGGAAGACCAGCCCCAGCATTTT.

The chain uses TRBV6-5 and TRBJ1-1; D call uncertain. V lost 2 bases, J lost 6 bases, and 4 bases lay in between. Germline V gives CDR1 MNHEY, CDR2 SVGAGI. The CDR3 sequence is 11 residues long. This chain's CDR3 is CASSYEAEAFF. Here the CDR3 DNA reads TGTGCCAGCAGTTACGAGGCTGAAGCTTTCTTT.

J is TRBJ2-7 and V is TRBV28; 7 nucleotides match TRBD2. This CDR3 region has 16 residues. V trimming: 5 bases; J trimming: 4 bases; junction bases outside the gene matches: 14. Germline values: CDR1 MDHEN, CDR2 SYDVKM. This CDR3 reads CASSPNAGDYLYEQYF. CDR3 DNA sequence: TGTGCCAGCAGTCCTAACGCTGGGGACTACCTATACGAGCAGTACTTC.

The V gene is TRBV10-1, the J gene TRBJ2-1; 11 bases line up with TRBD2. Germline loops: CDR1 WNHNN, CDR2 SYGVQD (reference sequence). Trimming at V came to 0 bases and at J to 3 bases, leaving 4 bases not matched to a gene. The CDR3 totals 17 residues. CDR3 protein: CASSESTSGDFYNEQFF. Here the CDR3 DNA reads TGCGCCAGCAGTGAGTCGACTAGCGGGGACTTCTACAATGAGCAGTTCTTC.

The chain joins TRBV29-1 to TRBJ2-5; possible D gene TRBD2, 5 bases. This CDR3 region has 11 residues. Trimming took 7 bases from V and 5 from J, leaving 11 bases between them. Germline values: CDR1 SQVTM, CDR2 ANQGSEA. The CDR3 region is CSAGVLETQYF. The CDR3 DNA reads TGCAGCGCCGGGGTCTTGGAGACCCAGTACTTC.

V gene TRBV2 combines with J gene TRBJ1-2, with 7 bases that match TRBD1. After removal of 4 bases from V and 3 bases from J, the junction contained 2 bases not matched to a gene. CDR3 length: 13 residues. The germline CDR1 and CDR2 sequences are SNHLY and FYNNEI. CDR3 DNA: TGTGCCAGCAGTGGACAGGGTGACTATGGCTACACCTTC. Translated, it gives CASSGQGDYGYTF.